Listed below are T cell receptor beta chains from one sample, sequenced in a study of cytomegalovirus exposure and HLA in healthy donors. Sequencing was performed with immunoSEQ multiplex PCR; in TCRdb, only in-frame clones are kept and a portion is missing. This table holds roughly 100,000 clones. Input material: PBMCs. The receptors were sampled from a man aged 40-49 years in good health and CMV-seronegative. Each CDR3 is given with its conserved first and last residue. Each record gives: J gene, CDR3 length, D gene, V gene, clone size, CDR3 DNA, CDR3 protein. The D gene is left open where the match is weak. Clone size is stated in some rows and not others, as once, few, many or a class when expanded.

>TRBJ1-1|14|TRBD1|TRBV30|.
TGTGCCTGGAGTTTGAGGACAGGCGACACTGAAGCTTTCTTT
CAWSLRTGDTEAFF
>TRBJ2-1|14|.|TRBV7-8|.
TGTGCCAGCAGGAGTATGAGCTCCTACAATGAGCAGTTCTTC
CASRSMSSYNEQFF
>TRBJ2-7|14|TRBD2|TRBV7-2|.
TGTGCCAGCAGCTTAGCCCGAACTAGCGGCGAGCAGTACTTC
CASSLARTSGEQYF
>TRBJ1-2|14|.|TRBV27|.
TGTGCCAGCAGTCTCCGACCCGGGAACTATGGCTACACCTTC
CASSLRPGNYGYTF
>TRBJ1-4|16|TRBD1|TRBV10-1|.
TGCGCCAGCAGTTCTAGGACAGGGGGCGAGAATGAAAAACTGTTTTTT
CASSSRTGGENEKLFF
>TRBJ1-1|16|TRBD1|TRBV5-8|.
TGTGCCAGCAGCCGAATCGACAGGGGCCCGAACACTGAAGCTTTCTTT
CASSRIDRGPNTEAFF
>TRBJ1-2|13|.|TRBV28|.
TGTGCCAGCAGTTTACGGGGGTTCTATGGCTACACCTTC
CASSLRGFYGYTF
>TRBJ2-3|16|TRBD2|TRBV11-2|.
TGTGCCAGCAGCCCTGGCACACTAGCGGGAAAGGATACGCAGTATTTT
CASSPGTLAGKDTQYF
>TRBJ2-7|12|.|TRBV6-1|.
TGTGCCAGCTCACGGACAGACTACGAGCAGTACTTC
CASSRTDYEQYF
>TRBJ1-5|13|.|TRBV7-9|.
TGTGCCAGCAGCCGACAGGCCAATCAGCCCCAGCATTTT
CASSRQANQPQHF
>TRBJ2-3|16|.|TRBV5-4|.
TGTGCCAGCAGCACTGATGGAGGTGGGGGCACAGATACGCAGTATTTT
CASSTDGGGGTDTQYF
>TRBJ2-2|15|TRBD1|TRBV11-3|.
TGTGCCAGCAGCGGGACAGGCTCAACCGCCGGGGAGCTGTTTTTT
CASSGTGSTAGELFF
>TRBJ2-3|14|.|TRBV6-4|.
TGTGCCAGCAGTGATTCAGGGGGCACAGATACGCAGTATTTT
CASSDSGGTDTQYF
>TRBJ1-1|15|.|TRBV4-1|.
TGCGCCAGCAGAAAACAGGGAGCCGCCCAGCCTGAAGCTTTCTTT
CASRKQGAAQPEAFF
>TRBJ2-7|17|TRBD1|TRBV7-6|.
TGTGCCAGCAGCTTATTTGGCTCGTGGGACAGAAGCTACGAGCAGTACTTC
CASSLFGSWDRSYEQYF
>TRBJ2-3|16|TRBD2|TRBV9|.
TGTGCCAGCAGCTCACGGGACTATCAGGCCACAGATACGCAGTATTTT
CASSSRDYQATDTQYF
>TRBJ2-2|15|TRBD1|TRBV6-5|.
TGTGCCAGCAGCCGACAGGGGTCAAACACCGGGGAGCTGTTTTTT
CASSRQGSNTGELFF
>TRBJ1-1|20|.|TRBV19|.
TGTGCCAATCAGATTGACCGGGAGGGGAACAGGGTGGCGGAGAACACTGAAGCTTTCTTT
CANQIDREGNRVAENTEAFF
>TRBJ1-1|15|TRBD1|TRBV6-5|.
TGTGCCAGCAGTTACTCAGCGGGACAGGGGACTGAAGCTTTCTTT
CASSYSAGQGTEAFF
>TRBJ1-5|15|.|TRBV7-2|.
TGTGCCAGCAGCTTAGCAGGGGGTGGGCAGTGGCCCCAGCATTTT
CASSLAGGGQWPQHF
>TRBJ2-7|14|.|TRBV6-5|.
TGTGCCAGCAGGGACGGGGGACAGTTGAGCGAGCAGTACTTC
CASRDGGQLSEQYF
>TRBJ1-5|13|TRBD1|TRBV30|.
TGTGCCTGGAGTTCCGGGACAGACCAGCCCCAGCATTTT
CAWSSGTDQPQHF
>TRBJ2-7|16|TRBD2|TRBV27|.
TGTGCCAGCAGTTTATATAGCGGGGGGTCGTCCTACGAGCAGTACTTC
CASSLYSGGSSYEQYF
>TRBJ1-3|16|.|TRBV7-6|.
TGTGCCAGCAGCTTATTTGGGGGGGATACTGGAAACACCATATATTTT
CASSLFGGDTGNTIYF
>TRBJ2-3|16|TRBD2|TRBV7-9|.
TGTGCCAGCAGCTCCTTGACTAGCGGGAGCGCAGATACGCAGTATTTT
CASSSLTSGSADTQYF
>TRBJ2-5|15|.|TRBV29-1|.
TGCAGCGGACGCCGGGCCCTTACTACGGGGGTGACCCAGTACTTC
CSGRRALTTGVTQYF
>TRBJ2-4|14|TRBD1|TRBV5-1|.
TGCGCCAGCAGCGCGGGGACAGGCTTTGACATTCAGTACTTC
CASSAGTGFDIQYF
>TRBJ2-7|15|.|TRBV7-2|.
TGTGCCAGCAGCTTGGTTCCGGACAGCTCCTACGAGCAGTACTTC
CASSLVPDSSYEQYF
>TRBJ2-3|19|TRBD2|TRBV7-9|.
TGTGCCAGCAGCGTTACTAGCGGGGGGGCAATTACTAGCACAGATACGCAGTATTTT
CASSVTSGGAITSTDTQYF
>TRBJ1-2|15|.|TRBV2|.
TGTGCCAGCGGACGTCGGCAGGGGCGTACTTATGGCTACACCTTC
CASGRRQGRTYGYTF
>TRBJ1-2|14|.|TRBV11-2|.
TGTGCCAGCAGCCTAGGGGCAGGGAGGAATGGCTACACCTTC
CASSLGAGRNGYTF
>TRBJ1-5|16|.|TRBV6-1|.
TGTGCCAGCAGTGAAGCGGCAGGGTCGGGGGGCCAGCCCCAGCATTTT
CASSEAAGSGGQPQHF
>TRBJ1-5|14|.|TRBV6-1|medium-sized
TGTGCCAGCAGTGAAGCGAAGGCGGGTCAGCCCCAGCATTTT
CASSEAKAGQPQHF
>TRBJ1-5|15|.|TRBV6-6|.
TGTGCCAGCAGTCGCCAGGGTCTCGGCAATCAGCCCCAGCATTTT
CASSRQGLGNQPQHF
>TRBJ1-4|14|TRBD1|TRBV28|.
TGTGCCAGCACCTCGGGGACAGGGGATGAAAAACTGTTTTTT
CASTSGTGDEKLFF
>TRBJ2-7|13|.|TRBV30|.
TGTGCCTGGAGTGACAGGCGCGACGGGGAGCAGTACTTC
CAWSDRRDGEQYF
>TRBJ2-2|15|TRBD2|TRBV9|.
TGTGCCAGCAGCGTAGTAGCGGGAGCAAGCGGGGAGCTGTTTTTT
CASSVVAGASGELFF
>TRBJ1-5|14|.|TRBV19|.
TGTGCCAGTAGCCTCCTCGGGGGGAATCAGCCCCAGCATTTT
CASSLLGGNQPQHF
>TRBJ2-1|18|TRBD2|TRBV27|.
TGTGCCAGCAGTTCTACGACTAGCGGGGGACCCTCCTACAATGAGCAGTTCTTC
CASSSTTSGGPSYNEQFF
>TRBJ2-3|13|.|TRBV7-9|.
TGTGCCAGCAGCTTAGTGTTCTCAGATACGCAGTATTTT
CASSLVFSDTQYF
>TRBJ2-7|13|TRBD1|TRBV5-8|.
TGTGCCAGCAGCCCACAGGGGCTCTACGAGCAGTACTTC
CASSPQGLYEQYF
>TRBJ2-7|14|TRBD1|TRBV5-1|.
TGCGCCAGCAGCCCGAACAGGGGGCGGTACGAGCAGTACTTC
CASSPNRGRYEQYF
>TRBJ1-6|15|TRBD1|TRBV27|.
TGTGCCAGTCGTTCCCTAGGGACAGGGTATTCACCCCTCCACTTT
CASRSLGTGYSPLHF
>TRBJ1-1|17|TRBD1|TRBV19|.
TGTGCCAGTAGATCCCTTTCCGGGACAGGGGTGAACACTGAAGCTTTCTTT
CASRSLSGTGVNTEAFF
>TRBJ2-2|19|TRBD2|TRBV4-3|.
TGCGCCAGCAGCCAAGCGGTTAGGAGCGGGGGGGCTGGCTCCGGGGAGCTGTTTTTT
CASSQAVRSGGAGSGELFF
>TRBJ1-2|13|.|TRBV6-4|.
TGTGCCAGCAGTGACGACGGGGGGTATGGCTACACCTTC
CASSDDGGYGYTF
>TRBJ1-1|15|TRBD1|TRBV6-1|.
TGTGCCAGCAGTCGATGGGACAGGCTGAACACTGAAGCTTTCTTT
CASSRWDRLNTEAFF
>TRBJ2-1|15|.|TRBV7-2|.
TGTGCCAGCAGCCGAACCCAGACAGGTTTTAATGAGCAGTTCTTC
CASSRTQTGFNEQFF
>TRBJ2-7|12|.|TRBV7-2|.
TGTGCCAGCAGCTTAACCTGGTACGAGCAGTACTTC
CASSLTWYEQYF
>TRBJ2-6|14|.|TRBV19|.
TGTGCCAGTACTGGGAGCTCTGGGGCCAACGTCCTGACTTTC
CASTGSSGANVLTF